Following are 16 T cell receptor beta chains from one sample sequenced in a study of early T cells in non-severe SARS-CoV-2 infection. From the 5' RACE reads, TCRdb called clonotypes with MiXCR, one entry per CDR3 protein. Of fewer than 85,000 distinct CDR3 sequences in the sample, about 14% were seen once. The sequenced material came from whole blood. All receptors come from an adult who was a healthcare worker with PCR-confirmed SARS-CoV-2 infection or an uninfected control (not recorded which).

This clonotype came up a few times. This rearrangement joins TRBV24-1 to TRBJ1-4; D gene unclear. CDR1 and CDR2 from the germline V gene are KGHDR and SFDVKD. Trimming removed 4 bases from V and 8 bases from J, with 16 bases in between. The CDR3 loop spans 15 amino acids. CDR3 DNA sequence: TGTGCCACCAGTGACGCGTCCAGCCTAAGAGAAAAACTGTTTTTT. Residues: CATSDASSLREKLFF.

The chain uses TRBV27 and TRBJ2-7; 11 nucleotides line up with TRBD1. The V and J ends lost 6 bases and 4 bases, in that order; junction bases with no gene match: 5. The CDR3 runs to 14 residues. Per the germline V gene, CDR1 is MNHEY and CDR2 is SMNVEV (reference sequence). CDR3 coding DNA: TGTGCCAGCAGCTGGACAGGGGGCGCGTACGAGCAGTACTTC. Protein: CASSWTGGAYEQYF.

CDR3: CASSLERVNTEAFF. CDR3 DNA: TGTGCCAGCAGCTTGGAACGGGTGAACACTGAAGCTTTCTTT. V gene TRBV5-4 combines with J gene TRBJ1-1; D unresolved. Germline values: CDR1 SGHNT, CDR2 YYREEE (reference sequence). This CDR3 comprises 14 residues. The ends were cut back, 0 bases at V and 0 bases at J, with 6 bases in the middle.

This clonotype showed up just a few times. The chain joins TRBV20-1 to TRBJ1-1; TRBD1 matches 11 bases. Germline CDR1 is DFQATT and CDR2 is SNEGSKA (reference sequence). V lost 5 bases, J lost 0 bases, and 5 bases stayed unmatched. The CDR3 is made up of 15 amino acids. CDR3: CSAGGTGGLNTEAFF. The CDR3 nucleotides read TGCAGTGCTGGCGGGACAGGGGGTTTGAACACTGAAGCTTTCTTT.

The CDR3 region is CASSFEAGNEKLFF. The CDR3 DNA is TGTGCCAGCAGTTTCGAGGCAGGCAATGAAAAACTGTTTTTT. The chain combines TRBV28 with TRBJ1-4; D not resolved. The germline CDR1 and CDR2 sequences are MDHEN and SYDVKM. The germline V and J ends were trimmed by 3 bases and 5 bases, with 10 bases remaining between them. The CDR3 length is 14 residues. Supplemented by reference TRBV28 and TRBJ1-4, the full variable domain reads DVKVTQSSRYLVKRTGEKVFLECVQDMDHENMFWYRQDPGLGLRLIYFSYDVKMKEKGDIPEGYSVSREKKERFSLILESASTNQTSMYLCASSFEAGNEKLFFGSGTQLSVL.

The rearrangement links TRBV7-2 to TRBJ1-2; possible D gene TRBD1, 6 bases. With 8 bases removed from V and 2 bases from J, the gap between germline ends came to 15 bases. This CDR3 contains 14 residues. Looked up from germline, CDR1 is SGHTA and CDR2 is FQGNSA. The CDR3 reads CASGIQGRNYGYTF. CDR3 bases: TGTGCCAGCGGCATACAGGGCCGCAACTATGGCTACACCTTC.

The chain's CDR3 is CASSPRTGLYYEQYF. The CDR3, as DNA: TGTGCCAGCAGTCCCCGGACAGGGTTGTACTACGAGCAGTACTTC. The rearrangement links TRBV12-3 or TRBV12-4 to TRBJ2-7; 8 bases line up with TRBD1. The CDR3 loop spans 15 amino acids. Trimming cost V 5 bases and J 3 bases; bases outside gene matches: 9.

This clonotype was detected ten times or more. This sequence joins TRBV5-6 and TRBJ2-7; D may match TRBD1 or TRBD2 (7 bases each). V shed 4 bases and J shed 4 bases, with 18 bases lying between them. The CDR3 contains 15 residues. CDR1 and CDR2 (germline): SGHDT, YYEEEE. CDR3 DNA: TGTGCCAGCAGCGAGGGGGCTAGCGGTTTGTACGAGCAGTACTTC. Amino acids: CASSEGASGLYEQYF.

This chain joins TRBV5-1 and TRBJ2-1; no clear D. V was trimmed by 0 bases and J by 2 bases, leaving 12 bases between them. The CDR3 contains 16 residues. Germline-derived CDR1 and CDR2 are SGHRS and YFSETQ. DNA of the CDR3: TGCGCCAGCAGCTTGGATACGGTAGCTGCCTACAATGAGCAGTTCTTC. Amino acid sequence: CASSLDTVAAYNEQFF.

The chain carries TRBV7-8 and TRBJ2-5, with TRBD2 matching 13 bases. Germline V gene sequence: CDR1 SGHVS, CDR2 FQNEAQ. The CDR3 runs to 17 residues. J lost 4 bases, V lost 5 bases, and 10 bases had no gene match. The CDR3 nucleotides read TGTGCCAGCAGCACCACTAGCGGGAGGGCCATAGTAGAGACCCAGTACTTC. Translation: CASSTTSGRAIVETQYF.

This clonotype was detected many times. The rearrangement joins TRBV29-1 to TRBJ2-1; a possible D gene is TRBD2 (5 bases). Trimming took off 0 bases at V and 0 bases at J, with 12 bases between the two ends. CDR1 SQVTM and CDR2 ANQGSEA come from the germline V gene. The length of the CDR3 is 16 residues. The CDR3 sequence: CSVEDSERSSYNEQFF. The DNA of the CDR3 is TGCAGCGTTGAAGATAGCGAGCGGTCCTCCTACAATGAGCAGTTCTTC.

Ten or more counts support this clonotype. The chain combines TRBV30 with TRBJ1-2; D call uncertain. Germline V gives CDR1 GTSNPN, CDR2 SVGIG (reference sequence). Between the trimmed V and J ends, which lost 5 bases and 4 bases, there was a span of 17 bases. The CDR3 contains 14 residues. CDR3 region: CAWCPEWAGYGYTF. CDR3 in DNA: TGTGCCTGGTGCCCTGAGTGGGCGGGCTATGGCTACACCTTC.

This sequence joins TRBV13 and TRBJ1-1, with 9 bases that match TRBD1. From germline, CDR1 is PRHDT and CDR2 FYEKMQ (reference sequence). Trimming removed 5 bases from V and 0 bases from J; junction bases left unmatched: 7. The CDR3 has 16 amino acids. The CDR3 bases are TGTGCCAGCAGCCCCAGGGGACAGGGCGTGAACACTGAAGCTTTCTTT. This gives the protein CASSPRGQGVNTEAFF.

This clonotype was observed a few times. The CDR3 reads CASSVVGKTGELFF. The CDR3 nucleotides are TGTGCCAGCAGCGTAGTGGGGAAAACCGGGGAGCTGTTTTTT. The gene calls are TRBV9 and TRBJ2-2, with unresolved D. The CDR3 is 14 amino acids. With 0 bases removed from V and 5 bases from J, the gap between germline ends came to 8 bases. CDR1 and CDR2 (germline): SGDLS, YYNGEE.

This clonotype was found many times. V is TRBV4-2 and J is TRBJ2-6; no reliable D call. This CDR3 has 15 residues. Germline V gene data show CDR1 as LGHNA and CDR2 as YNFKEQ. Trimming stripped 1 base from V and 0 bases from J, with 4 bases between. The DNA for the CDR3 is TGTGCCAGCAGCCAAGTAACCTCTGGGGCCAACGTCCTGACTTTC. Its protein is CASSQVTSGANVLTF.

The chain recombines TRBV6-2 or TRBV6-3 with TRBJ2-7, with D possibly being TRBD2 (5 bases). Trimming pared 2 bases from V and 0 bases from J, leaving 5 bases between. From germline, CDR1 is MNHEY and CDR2 SVGEGT. The CDR3 consists of 13 residues. The CDR3 sequence is CASSYGLSYEQYF. In DNA form, the CDR3 reads TGTGCCAGCAGTTACGGACTCTCCTACGAGCAGTACTTC.